This TCR beta chain was identified during a study of T cell repertoires in cytomegalovirus infection. Study background: Selection of CMV epitopes for the study included recently identified HLA-C-restricted and well-studied HLA-B-restricted ones. Public TCR beta signature analysis indicated the presence of both CMV infection and matching HLA type.

This CDR3 is built from 19 residues. Germline V CDR1 and CDR2: LNHNV, YYDKDF (reference sequence). Germline trimming cut 0 bases from V and 5 bases from J; bases unmatched to any gene: 8. To note about this clonotype: Its target is not known.

One entry per CDR3 protein, called by TCRdb with MiXCR from the reads. The table lists 370,000 or so distinct CDR3 sequences, about a third of them singletons. Overall study findings and caveats: Pooled public TCR beta family frequency picked out CMV carriers with the relevant HLA. Ex vivo responses were dominated by HLA-C-restricted CMV-specific TCR beta clonotypes.

The sequences come from cultured PBMCs, collected from culture after CMV antigen stimulation. This clonotype was sampled from a human donor in good health (CMV status not recorded). Some clones in this sample may be carry-over from other donors' samples. The V gene is TRBV15, the J gene TRBJ2-1, with TRBD2 matching over 15 bases. The CDR3 sequence: CATSRDAGTSGRSHNEQFF. CDR3 sequence (DNA): TGTGCCACCAGCAGAGACGCCGGGACTAGCGGGAGGTCCCACAATGAGCAGTTCTTC.